Following are 30 T cell receptor beta chains from one sample sequenced in a study of Graves' ophthalmopathy and Graves' hyperthyroidism. The study amplified TCR beta CDR3 regions using RNA transcripts. HTBI primers were employed in first-round RT-PCR, then a second-round multiplex PCR followed. TCRdb analysed the multiplex PCR reads with MiXCR anew, one entry per CDR3 protein. The repertoire includes approximately 700,000 distinct CDR3 sequences, roughly two fifths of them detected once, and 3% to 3.5% sits in the top ten. Sequenced input: peripheral blood. All receptors come from an adult man with Graves' ophthalmopathy.

As regards this clonotype: A read error may explain this, as a much larger clone is one base away. This chain connects TRBV7-2 to TRBJ1-1; 7 nucleotides line up with TRBD1. Germline V gene sequence: CDR1 SGHTA, CDR2 FQGNSA. The CDR3 is made up of 16 amino acids. This chain's CDR3 is CASSLANRGGSTEASF. The DNA of the CDR3 is TGTGCCAGCAGCTTAGCTAACAGGGGCGGGAGCACTGAAGCTTCCTTT.

In this sample, this clonotype turned up once. The rearrangement joins TRBV11-1 to TRBJ2-7, with TRBD1 matching over 7 bases. With the DNA end fitting TRBJ2-4 better, the J assignment may be wrong. The CDR3 covers 15 residues. CDR1 is SGHAT and CDR2 is FQDESV in the germline V gene (reference sequence). CDR3 amino acids: CASSPTGLGENIQYF. CDR3 coding DNA: TGTGCCAGCAGCCCGACAGGGTTGGGGGAAAACATTCAGTACTTC.

This clonotype was recorded at least ten times. This chain joins TRBV12-3 or TRBV12-4 and TRBJ2-7, with D tentatively TRBD2 (6 bases). The ends were cut back, 6 bases at V and 2 bases at J, with 14 bases in the middle. The CDR3 runs 14 residues. The CDR3 DNA sequence: TGTGCCAGCAGGACCGGGGACTCCCCCTACGAGCAGTACTTC. Protein sequence: CASRTGDSPYEQYF.

This clonotype was found many times. The chain has TRBV6-1 and TRBJ1-5; D is unclear. Germline V gene data show CDR1 as MNHNS and CDR2 as SASEGT. Trimming pared 2 bases from V and 6 bases from J, leaving 5 bases between. The CDR3 is made up of 12 amino acids. CDR3 bases: TGTGCCAGCAGTGAACTATTTCAGCCCCAGCATTTT. As protein: CASSELFQPQHF.

The V gene is TRBV29-1, the J gene TRBJ1-2; unclear D gene. The CDR3 spans 12 residues. Trimming took 3 bases from V and 8 from J, leaving 13 bases between them. Germline values: CDR1 SQVTM, CDR2 ANQGSEA. CDR3 sequence reads: CSVEGDFGGYTF. In DNA form, the CDR3 reads TGCAGCGTTGAGGGAGACTTCGGCGGCTACACCTTC.

A few counts support this clonotype. The rearrangement links TRBV10-3 to TRBJ2-7; 8 bases align to TRBD1. Germline assignment: CDR1 ENHRY and CDR2 SYGVKD. CDR3 length: 13 amino acids. Trimming removed 10 bases from V and 6 bases from J; junction bases left unmatched: 11. Written as DNA, the CDR3 is TGTGCCAGCAGAGACAGGGGTGCGGCCGAGCAGTACTTC. Translating gives CASRDRGAAEQYF.

A single count supports this clonotype. Just one base apart from a much larger clone, this may be a read error. The chain is built from TRBV6-1 and TRBJ1-2; 7 bases match TRBD1. The CDR3 extends over 13 amino acids. CDR1 and CDR2 from the germline V gene are MNHNS and SASEGT. Germline trimming cut 7 bases from V and 5 bases from J; bases unmatched to any gene: 7. The CDR3: CASKPGGSYGYTF. The CDR3 bases are TGTGCCAGCAAACCAGGGGGAAGTTATGGCTACACCTTC.

This clonotype has a count of ten or more. This chain links TRBV3-1 with TRBJ2-5; tentative D call: TRBD2 (6 bases). The V gene's germline CDR1 is LGHDT and CDR2 YNNKEL (reference sequence). V was pared by 8 bases and J by 6 bases, with 16 bases between. This CDR3 is built from 13 residues. The CDR3 DNA is TGTGCCAGCGCCTCCGGGGGTGGCAAGACCCAGTACTTC. Translating it yields CASASGGGKTQYF.

Ten or more counts support this clonotype. The chain couples TRBV19 to TRBJ1-5; D not resolved. This CDR3 has 10 amino acids. V gave up 6 bases and J gave up 3 bases, with 0 bases separating them. Germline values: CDR1 LNHDA, CDR2 SQIVND (reference sequence). DNA of the CDR3: TGTGCCAGTAGCAATCAGCCCCAGCATTTT. It encodes CASSNQPQHF.

This clonotype was recorded once. V usage is TRBV7-8 and J usage is TRBJ2-7; D unclear. The end of the DNA aligns better with TRBJ2-1, so the J call may be wrong. From germline, CDR1 is SGHVS and CDR2 FQNEAQ. The length of the CDR3 is 11 residues. CDR3 sequence reads: CASNPPGEQFF. The CDR3 DNA sequence: TGTGCCAGCAACCCCCCCGGTGAGCAGTTCTTC.

This clonotype showed up many times. The chain is built from TRBV6-6 and TRBJ1-5; no firm D call. The CDR3 runs 15 residues. From germline, CDR1 is MNHNY and CDR2 SVGAGI (reference sequence). V dropped 0 bases and J dropped 4 bases, with 10 bases sitting between them. The CDR3 reads CASSYSRMENQPQHF. DNA for the CDR3: TGTGCCAGCAGTTACTCGAGAATGGAGAATCAGCCCCAGCATTTT.

Only a few counts were recorded for this clonotype. This chain joins TRBV4-1 and TRBJ2-2; D is undetermined. Germline CDR1 is MGHRA and CDR2 is YSYEKL. V lost 3 bases and J lost 4, with 6 bases in between. The CDR3 extends over 13 amino acids. CDR3 loop: CASSQGLTGELFF. CDR3 sequence (DNA): TGCGCCAGCAGCCAGGGCCTCACCGGGGAGCTGTTTTTT.

This chain connects TRBV15 to TRBJ2-7, with a weak D call TRBD1 (6 bases). This CDR3 is built from 13 residues. Germline assignment: CDR1 LNHNV and CDR2 YYDKDF (reference sequence). Trimming cost V 3 bases and J 9 bases, with 15 bases left between them. Written as DNA, the CDR3 is TGTGCCACCAGCAGTTACTCAGGGGATGTGCAGTACTTC. Its translation: CATSSYSGDVQYF.

Ten or more counts support this clonotype. The genes are TRBV20-1 and TRBJ2-7, with D uncertain. The V end lost 3 bases, the J end lost 3 bases, and 6 bases lay between the germline ends. CDR1 DFQATT and CDR2 SNEGSKA come from the germline V gene (reference sequence). The CDR3 runs to 11 residues. The CDR3 sequence: CSASLGYEQYF. In nucleotides, the CDR3 is TGCAGTGCTAGCTTGGGCTACGAGCAGTACTTC.

This clonotype has a count of ten or more. The rearrangement links TRBV5-1 to TRBJ1-2; 7 bases line up with TRBD1. CDR1 and CDR2 (germline): SGHRS, YFSETQ. Trimming cost V 4 bases and J 1 base; bases outside gene matches: 4. This CDR3 contains 14 residues. The CDR3 bases are TGCGCCAGCAGCCCGGACAGGCTTAACTATGGCTACACCTTC. It codes for CASSPDRLNYGYTF.

This clonotype came up many times. The junction differs from germline at one of its ends, possibly a read error. The chain carries TRBV5-1 and TRBJ2-5; D remains unclear. Germline values: CDR1 SGHRS, CDR2 YFSETQ. CDR3 length: 14 residues. CDR3 coding DNA: TGTGCCAGCAGCTCCGACGGTGGAACGGAGACCCAGTACTTC. Translating it yields CASSSDGGTETQYF.

This sequence joins TRBV29-1 and TRBJ1-2; a weak D match, TRBD1 (5 bases). CDR1 is SQVTM, CDR2 ANQGSEA, per germline. This CDR3 has 13 residues. The V and J ends lost 8 bases and 5 bases respectively, with 18 bases between them. The CDR3: CSRGVTASYGYTF. The CDR3 DNA is TGCAGCAGAGGGGTGACAGCGTCTTATGGCTACACCTTC.

This clonotype was observed many times. The chain combines TRBV15 with TRBJ2-2; D unresolved. The CDR3 is 12 residues long. V lost 5 bases to trimming and J lost 6 bases, with 7 bases between them. CDR1 and CDR2 from the germline V gene are LNHNV and YYDKDF (reference sequence). This CDR3 is CATSRVSGELFF. CDR3 in DNA: TGTGCCACCAGCCGCGTCTCCGGGGAGCTGTTTTTT.

This rearrangement joins TRBV6-6 to TRBJ1-6; D is unclear. Deletions cut 2 bases from V and 7 bases from J, with 12 bases between. Germline V CDR1 and CDR2: MNHNY, SVGAGI (reference sequence). The CDR3 contains 15 residues. CDR3 amino acids: CASSYLQEENSPLHF. CDR3 nucleotides: TGTGCCAGCAGTTACCTCCAGGAAGAAAATTCACCCCTCCACTTT.

This clonotype has just one count. This rearrangement joins TRBV6-6 to TRBJ2-2; 8 bases map to TRBD1. CDR1 and CDR2 from the germline V gene are MNHNY and SVGAGI (reference sequence). This CDR3 is built from 14 residues. J gave up 13 bases and V 7 bases, and 14 bases lay outside the gene matches. The CDR3 spells CASIPTGVVRGLFF. CDR3 bases: TGTGCCAGCATTCCGACAGGGGTAGTCCGGGGGCTGTTTTTT.

The chain combines TRBV6-6 with TRBJ1-1; no clear D gene. Trimming stripped 2 bases from V and 0 bases from J, with 4 bases between. Germline V gene data show CDR1 as MNHNY and CDR2 as SVGAGI (reference sequence). The length of the CDR3 is 13 residues. For the CDR3, the DNA is TGTGCCAGCAGTTACGTGCTGAACACTGAAGCTTTCTTT. Protein sequence: CASSYVLNTEAFF.

This clonotype was observed at least ten times. No DNA is shown, since the ends of the CDR3 on it are uncertain; the CDR3 is the one TCRdb lists. V is TRBV6-1 and J is TRBJ2-5. The length of the CDR3 is 14 amino acids, counting both ends. CDR1 MNHNS and CDR2 SASEGT come from the germline V gene. The CDR3 reads CASSTSTEQETQYF.

The rearrangement uses TRBV20-1 and TRBJ2-2, with D perhaps matching TRBD2 (6 bases). CDR3 length equals 13 residues. Trimming left V 3 bases short and J 3 bases short, with 8 bases between. CDR1 is DFQATT and CDR2 is SNEGSKA in the germline V gene (reference sequence). The CDR3 is CSASGGHTGELFF. The CDR3 DNA reads as TGCAGTGCTAGCGGGGGACACACCGGGGAGCTGTTTTTT.

This chain links TRBV7-6 with TRBJ2-3, with 12 bases lining up with TRBD2. V shed 9 bases, J shed 9 bases, and the junction held 10 bases outside the gene matches. CDR1 is SGHVS and CDR2 is FNYEAQ in the germline V gene. CDR3 size: 14 residues. CDR3 coding DNA: TGTGCCAGTCTGACTAGCGGGAGAACGAGGACGCAGTATTTT. Translation gives CASLTSGRTRTQYF.

This clonotype was found many times. The chain is built from TRBV11-2 and TRBJ2-5; D call uncertain. Per germline, CDR1 SGHAT and CDR2 FQNNGV. V was trimmed by 5 bases and J by 1 base, leaving 11 bases between them. This CDR3 spans 14 amino acids. The CDR3 DNA follows: TGTGCCAGCAGCCGAAACTTGGTCCAAGAGACCCAGTACTTC. This encodes CASSRNLVQETQYF. The variable domain in full, with the rest retrieved from reference TRBV11-2 and TRBJ2-5, is EAGVAQSPRYKIIEKRQSVAFWCNPISGHATLYWYQQILGQGPKLLIQFQNNGVVDDSQLPKDRFSAERLKGVDSTLKIQPAKLEDSAVYLCASSRNLVQETQYFGPGTRLLVL.

The V and J genes are TRBV29-1 and TRBJ2-3; a weak D match, TRBD2 (6 bases). The germline CDR1 and CDR2 sequences are SQVTM and ANQGSEA. The V gene lost 3 bases and the J gene lost 7 bases, with 14 bases spanning the gap. The CDR3 has 13 residues. The CDR3 reads CSVDQAGAHTQYF. The CDR3 DNA follows: TGCAGCGTTGACCAAGCGGGCGCACATACGCAGTATTTT.

The chain links TRBV3-1 to TRBJ2-5, with D perhaps matching TRBD2 (6 bases). The CDR3 has 15 amino acids. Germline V lookup: CDR1 LGHDT, CDR2 YNNKEL (reference sequence). V gave up 5 bases and J gave up 7 bases, with 20 bases separating them. CDR3 DNA sequence: TGTGCCAGCAGCTGGGATACGAGCCTGGGGGGGACCCAGTACTTC. It translates to CASSWDTSLGGTQYF.

CDR3 nucleotide sequence: TGTGCCAGCAGCCTAGCGGGAGGGACACCCACGGCACCCCTCCACTTT. Protein sequence: CASSLAGGTPTAPLHF. V usage is TRBV13 and J usage is TRBJ1-6, with a possible D match to TRBD1 (6 bases). The CDR3 is 16 amino acids. V lost 5 bases, J lost 11 bases, and 22 bases lay in between. Per the germline V gene, CDR1 is PRHDT and CDR2 is FYEKMQ (reference sequence).

With regard to this clonotype: At one of its ends the junction is not consistent with the germline gene, which may arise from a read error. The genes are TRBV10-3 and TRBJ1-5, with D unclear. Germline V lookup: CDR1 ENHRY, CDR2 SYGVKD. There are 15 residues in the CDR3. CDR3 amino acids: CASSYEAGGGQPQHF. In DNA, the CDR3 is TGTGCCAGCAGTTACGAGGCGGGCGGAGGTCAGCCCCAGCATTTT.

This clonotype showed up many times. The chain is built from TRBV19 and TRBJ1-2, with D hard to call. Trimming removed 6 bases from V and 8 bases from J, with 22 bases in between. The CDR3 contains 15 residues. Germline V gene sequence: CDR1 LNHDA, CDR2 SQIVND (reference sequence). The CDR3 coding sequence is TGTGCCAGTAGATTCCTGGAGGAGGGAGTAAAGGGCTACACCTTC. Protein: CASRFLEEGVKGYTF.